Listed below are T cell receptor beta chains from one sample, sequenced in a study of regulatory T cells. The repertoire was sequenced with immunoSEQ multiplex PCR; TCRdb's copy has only in-frame clones and lacks some. Found here are approximately 4,000 clones, about 90% of them singletons; the top ten hold 2.6%. Sequencing was carried out using CD4+ Tregs sorted from blood. Receptors were obtained from a child aged 2-15 years with CD3G deficiency. The CDR3 runs from the conserved cysteine through the conserved F or W. D genes are given only for firm matches. Expanded clones get a size class; other rows say once, few or many, or leave the size out.

abundance: -
v_gene: TRBV5-1
j_gene: TRBJ2-2
d_gene: -
CDR3nt: TGCGCCAGCAGCTTGAGTGTCGGAGACGGGGAGCTGTTTTTT
CDR3aa: CASSLSVGDGELFF

abundance: once
v_gene: TRBV4-1
j_gene: TRBJ1-1
d_gene: -
CDR3nt: TGCGCCAGCAGCCCGGGGATTCTGAACACTGAAGCTTTCTTT
CDR3aa: CASSPGILNTEAFF

abundance: -
v_gene: TRBV5-5
j_gene: TRBJ1-1
d_gene: -
CDR3nt: TGTGCCAGCAGCTTGATTCCCCCTAGTGAAGCTTTCTTT
CDR3aa: CASSLIPPSEAFF

abundance: -
v_gene: TRBV28
j_gene: TRBJ2-1
d_gene: TRBD1
CDR3nt: TGTGCCAGCAGTTTCGGCGACAGGGACGTCGGTGAGCAGTTCTTC
CDR3aa: CASSFGDRDVGEQFF

abundance: -
v_gene: TRBV18
j_gene: TRBJ2-1
d_gene: -
CDR3nt: TGTGCCAGCTCACCACTTGGATGGGATGAGCAGTTCTTC
CDR3aa: CASSPLGWDEQFF

abundance: -
v_gene: TRBV28
j_gene: TRBJ2-7
d_gene: TRBD2
CDR3nt: TGTGCCAGCAGTCCGGCTAGCGGGTTACGCTACGAGCAGTACTTC
CDR3aa: CASSPASGLRYEQYF

abundance: -
v_gene: TRBV5-1
j_gene: TRBJ1-2
d_gene: -
CDR3nt: TGCGCCAGCAGCTTGTCAGGAGAAGGCTACACCTTC
CDR3aa: CASSLSGEGYTF

abundance: -
v_gene: TRBV11-2
j_gene: TRBJ2-2
d_gene: -
CDR3nt: TGTGCCAGCAGCCATAACACCGGGGAGCTGTTTTTT
CDR3aa: CASSHNTGELFF

abundance: -
v_gene: TRBV19
j_gene: TRBJ2-1
d_gene: TRBD2
CDR3nt: TGTGCCAGTAGTATAGCCCTGACTAGCGGGAGGGCGAGTGAGCAGTTCTTC
CDR3aa: CASSIALTSGRASEQFF

abundance: -
v_gene: TRBV5-1
j_gene: TRBJ2-3
d_gene: -
CDR3nt: TGCGCCAGCAAGAGAGGACTCACAGATACGCAGTATTTT
CDR3aa: CASKRGLTDTQYF

abundance: -
v_gene: TRBV6-6
j_gene: TRBJ2-2
d_gene: -
CDR3nt: TGTGCCAGCAGTTGGGTCTCTTCTAACACCGGGGAGCTGTTTTTT
CDR3aa: CASSWVSSNTGELFF

abundance: once
v_gene: TRBV21-1
j_gene: TRBJ2-1
d_gene: -
CDR3nt: TGTGCCAGCAGCAAAGAAAGTCTCTCTAGCGAAGCCCCTCACAATGAGCAGTTCTTC
CDR3aa: CASSKESLSSEAPHNEQFF